This is a list of T cell receptor beta chains from one sample in a study of blood T cell repertoires in COVID-19. Method: immunoSEQ multiplex PCR; TCRdb's copy keeps in-frame clones and lacks some. The table has 150,000 to 200,000 clones, around four fifths seen once; the top ten hold roughly a tenth. Sequencing was performed on peripheral blood. The receptors originated from a human donor in a cohort sampled during active COVID-19. The CDR3 runs from the conserved cysteine through the conserved F or W. Fields, in order: J gene, clone size, D gene, V gene, CDR3 DNA, CDR3 protein. D genes are given only for firm matches. Some rows mark clone size as missing; the rest say once, few, many or name a class of expanded clone.

>TRBJ2-1|NA|NA|TRBV6-6
TGTGCCAGCAGTCGTGATAGCCCCCGTAACTACAATGAGCAGTTCTTC
CASSRDSPRNYNEQFF
>TRBJ2-3|NA|TRBD1|TRBV6-2/TRBV6-3
TGTGCCAGCAGTTACGGGGACAGGGGAGCCGATACGCAGTATTTT
CASSYGDRGADTQYF
>TRBJ2-1|NA|TRBD1|TRBV29-1
TGCAGCGGGAAGACAGGGTTTGAGCAGTTCTTC
CSGKTGFEQFF
>TRBJ1-6|many|NA|TRBV10-3
TGTGCCATCAGTACAGGTATAGGTCACCACTTT
CAISTGIGHHF
>TRBJ1-1|NA|NA|TRBV4-3
TGCGCCAGCAGCCAAGGGCAGGCTGAAGCTTTCTTT
CASSQGQAEAFF
>TRBJ2-5|NA|NA|TRBV9
TGTGCCAGCAGCGAAACCTGGAGTAGTTCGGAGACCCAGTACTTC
CASSETWSSSETQYF
>TRBJ2-5|once|TRBD1|TRBV9
TGTGCCAGCAGCCCCCCGGGCAGGGGGCTCTTTGTGACCCAGTACTTC
CASSPPGRGLFVTQYF
>TRBJ1-1|NA|NA|TRBV5-1
TGCGCCAGCAGCTTGTACGGGACAAGGAACACTGAAGCTTTCTTT
CASSLYGTRNTEAFF
>TRBJ1-2|few|NA|TRBV6-5
TGTGCCAGCAGTTCGTCGGAGAGTGGCTACACCTTC
CASSSSESGYTF
>TRBJ2-3|NA|TRBD2|TRBV2
TGTGCCAGCAGTGTGTTTGATAGCGGGAGCGCAGATACGCAGTATTTT
CASSVFDSGSADTQYF
>TRBJ2-1|few|NA|TRBV29-1
TGCAGCGTTGAAATTCAGACAACCTACAATGAGCAGTTCTTC
CSVEIQTTYNEQFF
>TRBJ1-2|NA|NA|TRBV29-1
TGCAGCGTTGATGGTGGTCGGGGAGCTAACTATGGCTACACCTTC
CSVDGGRGANYGYTF
>TRBJ2-7|NA|NA|TRBV6-6
TGTGCCAGCAGTTCGGGGTTCTCCTACGAGCAGTACTTC
CASSSGFSYEQYF
>TRBJ2-4|NA|NA|TRBV19
TGTGCCAGTAGTTCCGGGATAGGAAACATTCAGTACTTC
CASSSGIGNIQYF
>TRBJ2-1|NA|NA|TRBV5-1
TGCGCCAGCTGGGGAACAGGGATGGGGAATGAGCAGTTCTTC
CASWGTGMGNEQFF
>TRBJ2-2|NA|TRBD1|TRBV28
TGTGCCAGCAGCACGACAGGGGGCAGGAACACCGGGGAGCTGTTTTTT
CASSTTGGRNTGELFF
>TRBJ2-1|NA|NA|TRBV4-3
TGCGCCAGCAGCCAACGGGAACACAATGAGCAGTTCTTC
CASSQREHNEQFF
>TRBJ1-2|NA|NA|TRBV9
TGTGCCAGCAGCGTAGTCGACAACCACTATGGCTACACCTTC
CASSVVDNHYGYTF
>TRBJ1-1|NA|NA|TRBV5-4
TGTGCCAGCAGCTTGCAGGGACTGGGCACTGAAGCTTTCTTT
CASSLQGLGTEAFF
>TRBJ2-3|NA|NA|TRBV5-6
TGTGCCAGCAGCTTGGCATTGAGTGGCACAGATACGCAGTATTTT
CASSLALSGTDTQYF
>TRBJ2-7|few|TRBD1|TRBV28
TGTGCCAGCAGTTCAACGGGACAGTCCTACGAGCAGTACTTC
CASSSTGQSYEQYF
>TRBJ2-1|NA|NA|TRBV7-2
TGTGCCAGCAAACCAGGGGGGAGGTACAATGAGCAGTTCTTC
CASKPGGRYNEQFF
>TRBJ2-7|NA|NA|TRBV5-4
TGTGCCGTCCCGGGACTCAACCCCTACGAGCAGTACTTC
CAVPGLNPYEQYF
>TRBJ2-5|NA|TRBD2|TRBV27
TGTGCCAGCAGTTTACAACTAGCGGAGACCCAGTACTTC
CASSLQLAETQYF
>TRBJ1-1|NA|NA|TRBV27
TGTGCCAGCAGTGAAAGGGGGGGTACTGAAGCTTTCTTT
CASSERGGTEAFF
>TRBJ1-6|NA|NA|TRBV3-1/TRBV3-2
TGTGCCAGCAGCCAGGGGCCGAGGAGCTCCTATAATTCACCCCTCCACTTT
CASSQGPRSSYNSPLHF
>TRBJ1-1|NA|NA|TRBV19
TGTGCCAGTAGTAGCTCAGGGCGGGGGACTGAAGCTTTCTTT
CASSSSGRGTEAFF
>TRBJ2-1|NA|NA|TRBV12-5
TGTGCTAGTGGTTTGCCTGGGTCGGGTGAGCAGTTCTTC
CASGLPGSGEQFF
>TRBJ2-7|NA|NA|TRBV7-2
TGTGCCAGCAGCTTAACCACAGGACAGTACGAGCAGTACTTC
CASSLTTGQYEQYF
>TRBJ2-7|NA|NA|TRBV5-1
TGCGCCAGCAGCCCAAGCTTGGGGGCCTCCTACGAGCAGTACTTC
CASSPSLGASYEQYF
>TRBJ2-1|NA|NA|TRBV11-3
TGTGCCAGCAGCTCCGGGGGCTCCTACAATGAGCAGTTCTTC
CASSSGGSYNEQFF
>TRBJ2-1|NA|TRBD1|TRBV7-6
TGTGCCAGCAGCTTAGCGGCAATCGGACAGGGCCCCTACAATGAGCAGTTCTTC
CASSLAAIGQGPYNEQFF
>TRBJ2-2|NA|NA|TRBV30
TGTGCCTGGAGTGTAAGGTTAGCCTCGAACACCGGGGAGCTGTTTTTT
CAWSVRLASNTGELFF
>TRBJ2-1|once|NA|TRBV4-1
TGCGCCAGCAGCCAAGGGGGCGGGACCTACAATGAGCAGTTCTTC
CASSQGGGTYNEQFF
>TRBJ1-4|NA|NA|TRBV5-8
TGTGCCAGCAGCTTGGTAGCAACTAATGAAAAACTGTTTTTT
CASSLVATNEKLFF
>TRBJ2-1|NA|NA|TRBV12-3/TRBV12-4
TGTGCCAGCAGTTTGGGAGTGTATGAGCAGTTCTTC
CASSLGVYEQFF
>TRBJ1-1|few|TRBD1|TRBV5-1
TGCGCCAGCAGCTTGGTACAGGGGTTGAACACTGAAGCTTTCTTT
CASSLVQGLNTEAFF
>TRBJ1-2|NA|TRBD1|TRBV25-1
TGTGCCAGCAGTGAATCCCGGGGACAGAGCTATGGCTACACCTTC
CASSESRGQSYGYTF
>TRBJ2-7|NA|TRBD1|TRBV5-8
TGTGCCAGCAGCGGGGGACAGAATGGTTTTGGGACCTACGAGCAGTACTTC
CASSGGQNGFGTYEQYF
>TRBJ2-2|once|TRBD2|TRBV14
TGTGCCAGCAGTCGTGCGGGGGGGCAAAGCGGGGAGCTGTTTTTT
CASSRAGGQSGELFF
>TRBJ1-2|NA|TRBD1|TRBV18
TGTGCCAGCTCACCAACAGGGGTTGGTGGCTATGGCTACACCTTC
CASSPTGVGGYGYTF
>TRBJ2-5|NA|NA|TRBV5-4
TGTGCCAGCAGCCCTGGGGCCAGCACAGAAGAGACCCAGTACTTC
CASSPGASTEETQYF
>TRBJ2-7|once|NA|TRBV9
TGTGCCAGCAGCCCATGGGGAGCAGACTACGAGCAGTACTTC
CASSPWGADYEQYF
>TRBJ2-3|NA|TRBD2|TRBV11-3
TGTGCCAGCAACTTCAGCAAGACTAGCGGGGGCGCAGATACGCAGTATTTT
CASNFSKTSGGADTQYF
>TRBJ1-2|NA|NA|TRBV2
TGTGCCAGCCTCTCACCCGGGGATTTCGATGGCTACACCTTC
CASLSPGDFDGYTF
>TRBJ2-3|NA|TRBD2|TRBV5-4
TGTGCCAGCAGCTTCAGCGGGGGAAGGGATACGCAGTATTTT
CASSFSGGRDTQYF
>TRBJ1-5|NA|TRBD1|TRBV28
TGTGCCAGCAGCTCTACCGGGACAGGGGTTCAGCCCCAGCATTTT
CASSSTGTGVQPQHF
>TRBJ2-7|NA|NA|TRBV11-2
TGTGCCAGCACCCCGTTGGACATAGGCCCCACCTACGAGCAGTACTTC
CASTPLDIGPTYEQYF
>TRBJ1-6|NA|NA|TRBV9
TGTGCCAGCAGCGTGAGACGGGATAATTCACCCCTCCACTTT
CASSVRRDNSPLHF
>TRBJ2-7|NA|NA|TRBV6-2/TRBV6-3
TGTGCCAGCAGCTCCCTGAAGCCTACCTACGAGCAGTACTTC
CASSSLKPTYEQYF
>TRBJ2-6|NA|NA|TRBV6-2/TRBV6-3
TGTGCCAGCAGTTCGAGAAGGCCTGGGGCCAACGTCCTGACTTTT
CASSSRRPGANVLTF
>TRBJ2-1|NA|TRBD2|TRBV7-6
TGTGCCAGCAGCTTAGGGAGCGGGGTACACAATGAGCAGTTCTTC
CASSLGSGVHNEQFF
>TRBJ1-1|NA|TRBD1|TRBV30
TGTGCCTGGGGGGGACAGACCGACACTGAAGCTTTCTTT
CAWGGQTDTEAFF
>TRBJ2-3|NA|TRBD1|TRBV5-4
TGTGCCAGCAGCCCGACAGGGAGCACAGATACGCAGTATTTT
CASSPTGSTDTQYF
>TRBJ2-1|NA|TRBD2|TRBV19
TGTGCCAGTAGTCCAATTCTAGCGGGAGGGCCCCAAAATGAGCAGTTCTTC
CASSPILAGGPQNEQFF
>TRBJ2-2|NA|NA|TRBV28
TGTGCCAGCAGTTTGCCGACGACAGGTTCCGCCGGGGAGCTGTTTTTT
CASSLPTTGSAGELFF
>TRBJ2-3|few|NA|TRBV7-8
TGTGCCAGCACCCCGGACAGTGGCACAGATACGCAGTATTTT
CASTPDSGTDTQYF